These 9 T cell receptor beta chains were all obtained from the same sample, sequenced in a study of blood T cell repertoires in COVID-19. TCRdb's table, derived via immunoSEQ multiplex PCR, lists solely in-frame clones and lacks some. The sample shows 250,000 to 350,000 clones, around 91% of them seen only once. Material for sequencing was peripheral blood. The receptors here all came from a woman aged 55-70 years with acute or convalescent COVID-19.

This clone was recorded once. The V gene is TRBV21-1, the J gene TRBJ1-5; TRBD1 is the table's D call, not checked against the DNA. TRBV21-1 is described as a pseudogene. The length of the CDR3 is 18 residues. The CDR3 region is CASSKEEDGDRPKQPQHF. In DNA, the CDR3 is TGTGCCAGCAGCAAAGAGGAGGACGGGGACAGACCCAAACAGCCCCAGCATTTT.

The J gene is TRBJ2-5, the V gene TRBV4-1; D is possibly TRBD2 (6 bases). The CDR3 totals 13 residues. Trimming took 3 bases from V and 5 from J, leaving 10 bases between them. Germline CDR1 is MGHRA and CDR2 is YSYEKL. CDR3 sequence reads: CASSHGGRETQYF. The CDR3 DNA reads TGCGCCAGCAGCCACGGAGGGCGGGAGACCCAGTACTTC.

The chain carries TRBV4-1 and TRBJ2-7; 10 positions match TRBD1. V lost 1 base and J lost 4; bases outside the gene matches: 4. The length of the CDR3 is 15 residues. Germline CDR1 MGHRA, CDR2 YSYEKL. The CDR3 region is CASSQGGTGDYEQYF. CDR3 in DNA: TGCGCCAGCAGCCAAGGAGGGACAGGGGATTACGAGCAGTACTTC.

A single count supports this clone. The chain recombines TRBV7-9 with TRBJ2-5; 15 bases align to TRBD2. This CDR3 contains 18 residues. Per the germline V gene, CDR1 is SEHNR and CDR2 is FQNEAQ (reference sequence). V was pared by 4 bases and J by 5 bases, with 11 bases of the junction left unmatched. The CDR3 bases are TGTGCCAGCAGCTCGGGACTAGCGGGGGGATGGGGTGTGGAGACCCAGTACTTC. Protein: CASSSGLAGGWGVETQYF.

This chain connects TRBV6-2 or TRBV6-3 to TRBJ1-1; 10 nucleotides agree with TRBD1. The CDR3 loop spans 14 amino acids. Losses at the gene ends were 5 bases for V and 4 bases for J; bases not matched to a gene: 4. Looked up from germline, CDR1 is MNHEY and CDR2 is SVGEGT. CDR3 residues: CASSRDRGVTEAFF. The CDR3, as DNA: TGTGCCAGCAGTCGGGACAGGGGAGTCACTGAAGCTTTCTTT.

This chain links TRBV2 with TRBJ2-2, with 11 bases that match TRBD1. Losses at the gene ends were 7 bases for V and 5 bases for J; bases not matched to a gene: 9. CDR3 length equals 16 residues. Germline V lookup: CDR1 SNHLY, CDR2 FYNNEI. In DNA, the CDR3 is TGTGCCAGCACCCTCTTGGGACAGGGGGTAACCGGGGAGCTGTTTTTT. Residues: CASTLLGQGVTGELFF. Complete variable domain (other parts from reference TRBV2 and TRBJ2-2): EPEVTQTPSHQVTQMGQEVILRCVPISNHLYFYWYRQILGQKVEFLVSFYNNEISEKSEIFDDQFSVERPDGSNFTLKIRSTKLEDSAMYFCASTLLGQGVTGELFFGEGSRLTVL.

CDR3 in amino acids: CASSLYVGTGEETQYF. DNA for the CDR3: TGCGCCAGCAGCTTGTATGTGGGGACAGGGGAAGAGACCCAGTACTTC. The gene calls are TRBV5-1 and TRBJ2-5; TRBD1 matches at 10 bases. CDR1 is SGHRS, CDR2 YFSETQ, per germline. The ends lost 1 base at V and 3 bases at J; junction bases unmatched: 6. The CDR3 extends over 16 amino acids. Supplemented by reference TRBV5-1 and TRBJ2-5, the full variable domain reads KAGVTQTPRYLIKTRGQQVTLSCSPISGHRSVSWYQQTPGQGLQFLFEYFSETQRNKGNFPGRFSGRQFSNSRSEMNVSTLELGDSALYLCASSLYVGTGEETQYFGPGTRLLVL.

The chain is built from TRBV7-2 and TRBJ1-5; 8 nucleotides match TRBD1. The CDR3 covers 15 residues. V shed 5 bases, J shed 0 bases, and the junction held 3 bases outside the gene matches. In germline, CDR1 is SGHTA, CDR2 FQGNSA. The DNA of the CDR3 is TGTGCCAGCAGCCCCGACAGGGGTAGCAATCAGCCCCAGCATTTT. Amino acid sequence: CASSPDRGSNQPQHF.

DNA for the CDR3: TGCGCCAGCAGTCAGAGACTGCCAGATACGCAGTATTTT. Amino acids: CASSQRLPDTQYF. V is TRBV23-1 and J is TRBJ2-3; the D is unclear. TRBV23-1 is an open reading frame whose function is uncertain. This CDR3 is 13 amino acids long. V was cut by 3 bases and J by 4 bases, with 8 bases left in between.